The 24 T cell receptor beta chains given below trace back to one sample, sequenced in a study of blood T cell repertoires in COVID-19. Sequenced by immunoSEQ multiplex PCR; TCRdb stores in-frame clones only, minus some. This table holds 150,000 to 200,000 clones, more than 65% found once. Specimen: PBMCs or T cells enriched from blood (not recorded which). These receptors were obtained from a man aged 55-75 years who had recovered from COVID-19.

This chain links TRBV28 with TRBJ1-5; TRBD1 agrees at 8 bases. In germline, CDR1 is MDHEN, CDR2 SYDVKM. Trimming cost V 6 bases and J 0 bases; bases outside gene matches: 13. The CDR3 contains 18 residues. CDR3 loop: CASSLPGTGIHSNQPQHF. The CDR3 DNA is TGTGCCAGCAGCCTCCCGGGGACAGGCATACATAGCAATCAGCCCCAGCATTTT.

The rearrangement joins TRBV3-1 (or the pseudogene TRBV3-2) to TRBJ2-2; D is unresolved. Looked up from germline, CDR1 is LGHDT and CDR2 is YNNKEL (reference sequence). There are 15 residues in the CDR3. V lost 4 bases and J 0 bases, leaving 9 bases between the germline ends. The CDR3 sequence is CASSPEVANTGELFF. As DNA, the CDR3 is TGTGCCAGCAGCCCTGAGGTTGCGAACACCGGGGAGCTGTTTTTT.

The rearrangement links TRBV7-3 to TRBJ2-1; 11 bases are a match to TRBD1. After removal of 4 bases from V and 7 bases from J, the junction contained 6 bases not matched to a gene. CDR3 length: 15 residues. Germline lookup yields CDR1 SGHTA and CDR2 FQGTGA. DNA for the CDR3: TGTGCCAGCAGCTGGGGACAGGGGGAGTTGAATGAGCAGTTCTTC. This codes for CASSWGQGELNEQFF.

This chain's CDR3 is CASMKEGPETQYF. As DNA, the CDR3 is TGTGCCAGCATGAAGGAGGGGCCGGAGACCCAGTACTTC. The chain uses TRBV6-5 and TRBJ2-5; possibly TRBD2 for D (6 bases). V was clipped by 7 bases and J by 5 bases, with 14 bases between them. Per the germline V gene, CDR1 is MNHEY and CDR2 is SVGAGI. CDR3 length equals 13 residues.

DNA of the CDR3: TGTGCCAGCAGCTCCCGGGACAGGGGAGGCGGGGAGCTGTTTTTT. As protein: CASSSRDRGGGELFF. The V gene is TRBV7-8, the J gene TRBJ2-2; 10 nucleotides align to TRBD1. With V trimmed by 4 bases and J by 7 bases, 6 bases remained unmatched. Germline V gene sequence: CDR1 SGHVS, CDR2 FQNEAQ. The CDR3 totals 15 residues.

This clone was found many times. The chain links TRBV12-3 or TRBV12-4 to TRBJ2-7, with D possibly matching TRBD2 (6 bases). Deletions cut 0 bases from V and 11 bases from J, with 11 bases between. This CDR3 comprises 12 residues. CDR3: CASSLAGGIEYF. The CDR3, as DNA: TGTGCCAGCAGTTTAGCGGGGGGAATAGAGTACTTC.

The genes are TRBV28 and TRBJ2-7; no firm D call. The V gene's germline CDR1 is MDHEN and CDR2 SYDVKM. The CDR3 is made up of 13 amino acids. Trimming removed 3 bases at V and 4 bases at J, with 10 bases between. CDR3 in DNA: TGTGCCAGCAGTTTGCAGGTGGTATACGAGCAGTACTTC. This sequence encodes CASSLQVVYEQYF.

This clone was found once. The rearrangement uses TRBV21-1 and TRBJ1-2; whether TRBD1, the table's D call, matches the DNA was not checked. TRBV21-1 is a recognized pseudogene. There are 19 residues in the CDR3. CDR3 loop: CASSPHRKSPQGDVCGYTF. Written as DNA, the CDR3 is TGTGCCAGCAGCCCGCACAGGAAAAGTCCACAGGGTGACGTATGTGGCTACACCTTC.

CDR3 sequence (DNA): TGTGCCAGCAGCGTTACTAGCGGGGGGCAGGATGAGCAGTTCTTC. It translates to CASSVTSGGQDEQFF. The chain employs TRBV6-5 and TRBJ2-1; TRBD2 agrees at 12 bases. From germline, CDR1 is MNHEY and CDR2 SVGAGI. The V segment lost 6 bases and the J segment 8 bases; nucleotides outside the gene matches: 8. The CDR3 totals 15 residues.

This clone was seen a few times. The rearrangement joins TRBV5-1 to TRBJ2-2; 7 bases map to TRBD1. The V gene end was trimmed by 0 bases and the J gene end by 8 bases; junction bases not matched to a gene: 10. Germline V CDR1 and CDR2: SGHRS, YFSETQ. This CDR3 is 16 amino acids long. The DNA for the CDR3 is TGCGCCAGCAGCTTGGGTAAAGGGGGCCCCATGGGGGAGCTGTTTTTT. It codes for CASSLGKGGPMGELFF.

This rearrangement joins TRBV19 to TRBJ1-2, with a possible D match to TRBD1 (6 bases). Germline V gene sequence: CDR1 LNHDA, CDR2 SQIVND (reference sequence). V was cut by 4 bases and J by 4 bases, with 19 bases left in between. This CDR3 contains 16 residues. CDR3 loop: CASSTGTLASFYGYTF. CDR3 nucleotides: TGTGCCAGTAGTACCGGGACACTCGCATCCTTCTATGGCTACACCTTC. The variable domain in full, completed from reference TRBV19 and TRBJ1-2, reads DGGITQSPKYLFRKEGQNVTLSCEQNLNHDAMYWYRQDPGQGLRLIYYSQIVNDFQKGDIAEGYSVSREKKESFPLTVTSAQKNPTAFYLCASSTGTLASFYGYTFGSGTRLTVV.

The chain is built from TRBV28 and TRBJ2-7, with TRBD2 matching 16 bases. CDR3 length equals 18 residues. Germline trimming cut 6 bases from V and 0 bases from J; bases unmatched to any gene: 8. Germline V gene sequence: CDR1 MDHEN, CDR2 SYDVKM. CDR3 in DNA: TGTGCCAGCAGGGCGGGACTAGCGGGGGGGAAAAGCTCCTACGAGCAGTACTTC. Translated: CASRAGLAGGKSSYEQYF.

Only one count was recorded for this clone. The chain joins TRBV2 to TRBJ2-3, with 7 bases matching TRBD2. Per germline, CDR1 SNHLY and CDR2 FYNNEI. The ends lost 4 bases at V and 7 bases at J; junction bases unmatched: 5. The CDR3 runs to 13 residues. The CDR3 sequence: CASSGGGRHTQYF. The CDR3 region has the DNA TGTGCCAGCAGTGGGGGAGGGAGGCATACGCAGTATTTT. Supplemented by reference TRBV2 and TRBJ2-3, the full variable domain reads EPEVTQTPSHQVTQMGQEVILRCVPISNHLYFYWYRQILGQKVEFLVSFYNNEISEKSEIFDDQFSVERPDGSNFTLKIRSTKLEDSAMYFCASSGGGRHTQYFGPGTRLTVL.

CDR3 in DNA: TGTGCCACGTCAATTGGGAGTGAGCAGTTCTTC. Translation: CATSIGSEQFF. The genes are TRBV24-1 and TRBJ2-1, with D perhaps matching TRBD2 (5 bases). This CDR3 has 11 residues. The ends were cut back, 10 bases at V and 9 bases at J, with 12 bases in the middle. Germline loops: CDR1 KGHDR, CDR2 SFDVKD.

The chain has TRBV6-9 and TRBJ2-7; no firm D call. The length of the CDR3 is 13 residues. In germline, CDR1 is MNHGY, CDR2 SVAAGI. The germline V and J ends were trimmed by 11 bases and 2 bases, with 16 bases remaining between them. The CDR3 DNA reads TGTGCCGGCCTTTATCTTGATGCCTACGAGCAGTACTTC. Amino acids: CAGLYLDAYEQYF.

This chain joins TRBV12-5 and TRBJ1-3; 11 positions agree with TRBD1. Germline CDR1 reads LGHNT; CDR2 reads FRNRAP. The V gene end was trimmed by 5 bases and the J gene end by 2 bases; junction bases not matched to a gene: 2. The CDR3 spans 15 residues. CDR3 in amino acids: CASGGGQGAGNTIYF. CDR3 in DNA: TGTGCTAGTGGTGGGGGACAGGGGGCTGGAAACACCATATATTTT.

J is TRBJ2-1 and V is TRBV12-3 or TRBV12-4; a possible D gene is TRBD2 (6 bases). The V end was cut by 5 bases, the J end by 9 bases, with 14 bases between. The CDR3 spans 13 residues. The CDR3 DNA reads as TGTGCCAGCAGTACCGTGGACTATGGTGAGCAGTTCTTC. Translated, it gives CASSTVDYGEQFF.

The chain links TRBV27 to TRBJ1-6, with TRBD1 matching over 8 bases. CDR1 MNHEY and CDR2 SMNVEV come from the germline V gene (reference sequence). This CDR3 has 14 amino acids. J lost 9 bases, V lost 5 bases, and 6 bases had no gene match. This chain's CDR3 is CASSDTGGVSPLHF. Written as DNA, the CDR3 is TGTGCCAGCAGTGACACAGGGGGAGTTTCACCCCTCCACTTT.

The chain has TRBV28 and TRBJ2-7; 8 bases fit TRBD1. Germline V gene lookup returns CDR1 MDHEN and CDR2 SYDVKM. J gave up 4 bases and V 4 bases, and 12 bases lay outside the gene matches. The CDR3 is 16 residues long. The CDR3 DNA follows: TGTGCCAGCAGTTCAGGGGGCGTGACAGGGGCATACGAGCAGTACTTC. It encodes CASSSGGVTGAYEQYF.

The V and J genes are TRBV24-1 and TRBJ1-5; D possibly corresponds to TRBD1 (5 bases). The CDR3 contains 14 residues. Germline V lookup: CDR1 KGHDR, CDR2 SFDVKD. Between the trimmed V and J ends, which lost 4 bases and 3 bases, there was a span of 9 bases. The CDR3 region has the DNA TGTGCCACCAGTGAACCAGGGTCCAATCAGCCCCAGCATTTT. Protein product: CATSEPGSNQPQHF.

The chain recombines TRBV18 with TRBJ1-3; tentatively, D is TRBD1 (5 bases). Germline-derived CDR1 and CDR2 are KGHSH and LQKENI. The CDR3 consists of 14 residues. V lost 2 bases to trimming and J lost 3 bases, with 8 bases between them. In DNA, the CDR3 is TGTGCCAGCTCACCAGGGACTGTTGGAAACACCATATATTTT. This translates into CASSPGTVGNTIYF.

This chain links TRBV11-3 with TRBJ2-5; D gene ambiguous. With 1 base removed from V and 1 base from J, the gap between germline ends came to 7 bases. The length of the CDR3 is 14 residues. Germline loops: CDR1 SGHNT, CDR2 YENEEA. The CDR3 DNA follows: TGTGCCAGCAGCTTAGGCGGCATCCAAGAGACCCAGTACTTC. This sequence encodes CASSLGGIQETQYF.

The rearrangement joins TRBV11-2 to TRBJ2-3; TRBD2 matches 7 bases. The CDR3 spans 14 residues. The trim removed 5 bases at V and 6 bases at J, leaving 8 bases unmatched. In germline, CDR1 is SGHAT, CDR2 FQNNGV. This CDR3 is CASSPGLPSDTQYF. DNA of the CDR3: TGTGCCAGCAGCCCGGGACTACCATCCGATACGCAGTATTTT.

The chain combines TRBV15 with TRBJ2-3; D possibly corresponds to TRBD2 (6 bases). Trimming took 0 bases from V and 4 from J, leaving 14 bases between them. The CDR3 consists of 16 residues. The germline V gene has CDR1 LNHNV and CDR2 YYDKDF (reference sequence). CDR3 region: CATSRDYRGGADTQYF. The CDR3, as DNA: TGTGCCACCAGCAGAGATTACCGAGGAGGGGCAGATACGCAGTATTTT.